This T cell receptor beta chain originates from a study of beta chain features in type 1 diabetes. The CDR3 has 15 amino acids. Germline V lookup: CDR1 SNHLY, CDR2 FYNNEI. V dropped 6 bases and J dropped 6 bases, with 18 bases sitting between them. As every portion of the isolated RNA was reverse transcribed, the sequencing read expressed TCRB transcripts. TCRdb's copy holds only in-frame clones and misses some; the assay was immunoSEQ multiplex PCR. The sample has fewer than 350,000 clones; 8% are singletons. This clonotype was sampled from a woman aged 18-29 years in good health. Sequencing was carried out using central memory CD4+ T cells from blood. V usage is TRBV2 and J usage is TRBJ2-1; a weak D match, TRBD1 (5 bases). CDR3 in amino acids: CASRGGQGRGNEQFF. The DNA of the CDR3 is TGTGCCAGCAGAGGCGGCCAGGGTCGAGGCAATGAGCAGTTCTTC.